The present entry profiles one T cell receptor beta chain with its context. Its antigen remains unknown. This entry belongs to a study of shared clonotypes between healthy human individuals. General study points: Deeper or shallower sequencing was expected to change how clonotypes are shared among donors. The study found lower generation probabilities in non-shared clonotypes than in those shared by all four donors.

V gave up 3 bases and J gave up 4 bases; unmatched junction bases: 2. Germline V gives CDR1 MNHNS, CDR2 SASEGT. The CDR3 is 14 amino acids. Every donor was a Caucasian adult from Nashville, Tennessee. TCRdb's copy holds only in-frame clones and misses some; the assay was immunoSEQ multiplex PCR. The sample consists of about 680,000 clones, less than 80% of them appearing once. Material for sequencing was memory CD4+ T cells sorted from blood. The subset was: CD45RA-negative fraction. This chain connects TRBV6-1 to TRBJ2-1; TRBD2 matches at 8 bases. This clonotype was obtained from a woman under 40 in good health. Here the CDR3 DNA reads TGTGCCAGCAGTGATAAGCGGGAGTACAATGAGCAGTTCTTC. Its protein is CASSDKREYNEQFF.